This TCR beta chain appears in the sequencing data of a study of T cell repertoires in cytomegalovirus infection. In this sample, this clonotype turned up a few times. As yet, its antigen is unknown. Per germline, CDR1 SGHTA and CDR2 FQGTGA. J was trimmed by 4 bases and V by 4 bases; bases with no gene match: 5. The CDR3 extends over 15 amino acids. TCRdb re-derived calls from the reads in MiXCR, one entry per CDR3 protein. The sample lists around 310,000 distinct CDR3 sequences; around 29% were seen once. The TCR sequence derives from a human donor in good health (CMV status not recorded). Some clones in this sample may be carry-over from other donors' samples. This rearrangement joins TRBV7-3 to TRBJ2-1, with TRBD1 matching over 9 bases. The specimen was cultured PBMCs, collected from culture after CMV antigen stimulation. The CDR3 loop is CASSSTGGEYNEQFF. In DNA form, the CDR3 reads TGTGCCAGCAGCTCCACAGGGGGCGAGTACAATGAGCAGTTCTTC.